The entry that follows covers one T cell receptor (beta chain) sequence. J gave up 9 bases and V 5 bases, and 19 bases lay outside the gene matches. The CDR3 extends over 18 amino acids. CDR1 is SGHVS and CDR2 is FNYEAQ in the germline V gene. This sample is drawn from a study of PD-1 blockade in classical Hodgkin lymphoma. Produced via immunoSEQ multiplex PCR; TCRdb's table is partial and in-frame only. The data show about 75,000 clones, more than 85% seen once. Each patient relapsed following autologous stem cell transplantation, and prior brentuximab vedotin exposure differed. This chain links TRBV7-6 with TRBJ1-6; 7 bases align to TRBD1. This material consisted of peripheral blood mononuclear cells (PBMCs), taken at baseline. The clonotype was recovered from a human donor with classical Hodgkin lymphoma. CDR3 DNA: TGTGCCAGCAGCCCCCGGTGGAAGGGGGCGCGGGGTGTTTCACCCCTCCACTTT. Encoded protein: CASSPRWKGARGVSPLHF.